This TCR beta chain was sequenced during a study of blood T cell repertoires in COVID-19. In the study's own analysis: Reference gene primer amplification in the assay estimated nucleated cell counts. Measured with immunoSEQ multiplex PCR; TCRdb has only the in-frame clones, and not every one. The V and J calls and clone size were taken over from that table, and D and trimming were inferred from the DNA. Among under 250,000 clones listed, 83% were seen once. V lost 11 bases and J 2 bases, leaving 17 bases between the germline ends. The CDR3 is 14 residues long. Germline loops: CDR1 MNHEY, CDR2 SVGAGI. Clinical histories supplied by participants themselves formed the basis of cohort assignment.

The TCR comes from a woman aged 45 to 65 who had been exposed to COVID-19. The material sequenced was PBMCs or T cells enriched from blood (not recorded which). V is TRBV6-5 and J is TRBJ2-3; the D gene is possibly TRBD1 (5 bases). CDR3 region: CASRRGLLTDTQYF. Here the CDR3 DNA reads TGTGCCTCCCGAAGGGGCTTACTCACAGATACGCAGTATTTT.